The T cell receptor (beta chain) under discussion was sequenced for a study of control samples from healthy donors and cancer patients. Using immunoSEQ multiplex PCR, the repertoire was profiled, and TCRdb retains in-frame clones only, with some absent. Of about 120,000 clones in the sample, 85% to 95% were seen once. V lost 2 bases, J lost 3 bases, and 20 bases lay in between. The CDR3 contains 18 residues. Germline V gene sequence: CDR1 SGHDT, CDR2 YYEEEE. V usage is TRBV5-6 and J usage is TRBJ1-4, with D tentatively TRBD1 (6 bases). The TCR comes from a man aged 80 or over with head and neck cancer. The sample consisted of PBMCs. The CDR3 coding sequence is TGTGCCAGCAGCTTTTATTCGGGACACCGGATCGCTAATGAAAAACTGTTTTTT. It codes for CASSFYSGHRIANEKLFF.